A single sample is the source of the 9 T cell receptor beta chains below, sequenced in a study of T-cell reconstitution after alpha-beta-depleted transplantation in children. Molecular barcoding with unique molecular identifiers was used for the TCRbeta library. One entry per CDR3 protein results from TCRdb running MiXCR on the PCR reads. The table includes approximately 70,000 distinct CDR3 sequences, 4.9% detected once. The sequenced sample was PBMCs, mostly from graft donor cells, obtained 180 days after TCRalphabeta/CD19-depleted stem cell transplant. The receptor set was obtained from a boy in the first two years of life who had a stem cell transplant for acute myeloid leukemia, so the T cells may come from the graft donor.

This clonotype was recorded at least ten times. The J gene is TRBJ2-5, the V gene TRBV29-1, with 12 bases aligning to TRBD2. The CDR3 is 14 amino acids. Trimming at V came to 5 bases and at J to 5 bases, leaving 6 bases not matched to a gene. Germline CDR1 is SQVTM and CDR2 is ANQGSEA. In DNA, the CDR3 is TGCAGCGTTCTCGGACTAGCGGGGAGGGAGACCCAGTACTTC. This encodes CSVLGLAGRETQYF. Together with reference TRBV29-1 and TRBJ2-5, the CDR3 gives the full variable domain: SAVISQKPSRDICQRGTSLTIQCQVDSQVTMMFWYRQQPGQSLTLIATANQGSEATYESGFVIDKFPISRPNLTFSTLTVSNMSPEDSSIYLCSVLGLAGRETQYFGPGTRLLVL.

There are many counts of this clonotype. The V call is TRBV20-1, the J call TRBJ2-3, with D possibly being TRBD1 (5 bases). V gave up 3 bases and J gave up 5 bases, with 18 bases separating them. From germline, CDR1 is DFQATT and CDR2 SNEGSKA (reference sequence). The CDR3 contains 15 residues. The CDR3 nucleotides are TGCAGTGCTAGTTACATGGGCAGGGATTTAGATACGCAGTATTTT. This gives the protein CSASYMGRDLDTQYF.

There are many counts of this clonotype. The chain carries TRBV12-3 or TRBV12-4 and TRBJ2-5, with D unresolved. V was pared by 2 bases and J by 5 bases, with 18 bases between. This CDR3 is 16 amino acids long. The CDR3 loop is CASSLSNHRTRETQYF. Written as DNA, the CDR3 is TGTGCCAGCAGTTTATCCAATCACCGGACGCGGGAGACCCAGTACTTC.

In this sample, this clonotype turned up many times. The chain carries TRBV9 and TRBJ1-1; D may be TRBD1 (5 bases). The CDR3 runs 15 residues. Trimming pared 0 bases from V and 1 base from J, leaving 10 bases between. Germline CDR1 reads SGDLS; CDR2 reads YYNGEE. Written as DNA, the CDR3 is TGTGCCAGCAGCGTAGGGGGACCCACGAACACTGAAGCTTTCTTT. It yields the protein CASSVGGPTNTEAFF.

In its sample, this clonotype was seen many times. The CDR3 DNA follows: TGTGCCAGCTCCCTCGGAGGGGCCACTAATGAAAAACTGTTTTTT. Translated, it gives CASSLGGATNEKLFF. The chain recombines TRBV6-5 with TRBJ1-4, with D tentatively TRBD1 (5 bases). From germline, CDR1 is MNHEY and CDR2 SVGAGI. The CDR3 has 15 residues. V lost 8 bases and J 2 bases, leaving 15 bases between the germline ends.

This clonotype was recorded many times. This chain links TRBV7-9 with TRBJ2-7; D ambiguous. Looked up from germline, CDR1 is SEHNR and CDR2 is FQNEAQ (reference sequence). Between the trimmed V and J ends, which lost 6 bases and 6 bases, there was a span of 18 bases. CDR3 length: 14 residues. This CDR3 is CASRSTGHPGEQYF. As DNA, the CDR3 is TGTGCCAGCAGGTCTACCGGCCACCCCGGCGAGCAGTACTTC.

This clonotype was seen ten or more times. The chain couples TRBV20-1 to TRBJ2-2, with TRBD2 matching over 8 bases. Trimming at V came to 5 bases and at J to 3 bases, leaving 14 bases not matched to a gene. The germline gives CDR1 DFQATT, CDR2 SNEGSKA (reference sequence). This CDR3 region has 17 residues. In DNA form, the CDR3 reads TGCAGTGCTCCCCCAACCCCGGGAGGGGTGGACACCGGGGAGCTGTTTTTT. It encodes CSAPPTPGGVDTGELFF.

This clonotype was observed many times. This chain connects TRBV5-1 to TRBJ2-5; TRBD1 matches 8 bases. The CDR3 extends over 16 amino acids. The J segment lost 4 bases and the V segment lost 1 base, leaving 9 bases of the junction unmatched. CDR1 is SGHRS and CDR2 is YFSETQ in the germline V gene. CDR3 bases: TGCGCCAGCAGCTTGCAGGGGGCAGTGCGAATAGAGACCCAGTACTTC. It specifies CASSLQGAVRIETQYF.

This clonotype was recorded at least ten times. Relative to the germline gene, one junction end is altered; a read error may explain this. The chain joins TRBV12-3 or TRBV12-4 to TRBJ2-5; 11 nucleotides line up with TRBD2. The CDR3 contains 15 residues. CDR3 in amino acids: CATSLTSGVEETQYF. CDR3 bases: TGTGCCACCAGTTTGACTAGCGGGGTCGAAGAGACCCAGTACTTC.